These 28 T cell receptor beta chains originate from one sample sequenced in a study of blood T cell repertoires in COVID-19. Some clones are missing from TCRdb's copy, which holds only in-frame ones; the method was immunoSEQ multiplex PCR. Altogether about 200,000 clones are present, approximately 83% being singletons, with the ten largest covering around 7%. Material: PBMCs or T cells enriched from blood (not recorded which). The receptors were sampled from a middle-aged man who had recovered from COVID-19.

The chain has TRBV5-1 and TRBJ2-7; 8 nucleotides line up with TRBD2. The J segment lost 0 bases and the V segment lost 0 bases, leaving 2 bases of the junction unmatched. Germline values: CDR1 SGHRS, CDR2 YFSETQ. The CDR3 has 15 amino acids. The CDR3 bases are TGCGCCAGCAGCTTGGCGGGGGGGAGCTCCTACGAGCAGTACTTC. It encodes CASSLAGGSSYEQYF.

This chain joins TRBV11-2 and TRBJ2-3, with D perhaps matching TRBD1 (6 bases). Germline CDR1 reads SGHAT; CDR2 reads FQNNGV. The CDR3 sequence is 17 residues long. Trimming cost V 1 base and J 1 base, with 15 bases left between them. The CDR3 region is CASSLVGGTGGTDTQYF. For the CDR3, the DNA is TGTGCCAGCAGCTTAGTAGGGGGTACCGGGGGCACAGATACGCAGTATTTT. Full variable domain (remainder filled in from reference TRBV11-2 and TRBJ2-3): EAGVAQSPRYKIIEKRQSVAFWCNPISGHATLYWYQQILGQGPKLLIQFQNNGVVDDSQLPKDRFSAERLKGVDSTLKIQPAKLEDSAVYLCASSLVGGTGGTDTQYFGPGTRLTVL.

The rearrangement links TRBV3-1 (or the pseudogene TRBV3-2) to TRBJ1-1, with TRBD1 identical over 9 bases. The junction had 5 bases not matched to a gene; V was cut back by 1 base and J by 11 bases. Germline V gene sequence: CDR1 LGHDT, CDR2 YNNKEL (reference sequence). This CDR3 spans 13 amino acids. CDR3 residues: CASSQGQGVGAFF. CDR3 nucleotide sequence: TGTGCCAGCAGCCAAGGACAGGGGGTTGGGGCTTTCTTT.

In its sample, this clone was seen once. Here the CDR3 DNA reads TGTGCCAGCAGCTTAGCGGGGGGAATGAACACTGAAGCTTTCTTT. Amino acids: CASSLAGGMNTEAFF. The rearrangement uses TRBV7-9 and TRBJ1-1; weak D call: TRBD1 (5 bases). The V end was cut by 0 bases, the J end by 0 bases, with 8 bases between. The germline CDR1 and CDR2 sequences are SEHNR and FQNEAQ (reference sequence). CDR3 length equals 15 residues.

The chain combines TRBV10-1 with TRBJ1-1; TRBD1 might be the D (6 bases). Germline loops: CDR1 WNHNN, CDR2 SYGVQD (reference sequence). The length of the CDR3 is 13 residues. V lost 7 bases and J lost 2, with 11 bases in between. The CDR3 loop is CASNGQRNTEAFF. Here the CDR3 DNA reads TGCGCCAGCAACGGACAGAGAAACACTGAAGCTTTCTTT.

The chain employs TRBV15 and TRBJ2-1, with a weak D call TRBD1 (7 bases). CDR3 length equals 15 residues. Trimming left V 2 bases short and J 6 bases short, with 14 bases between. From germline, CDR1 is LNHNV and CDR2 YYDKDF (reference sequence). The CDR3 is CATSRRTGGPNEQFF. CDR3 nucleotide sequence: TGTGCCACCAGCAGACGGACAGGAGGGCCCAATGAGCAGTTCTTC.

V is TRBV19 and J is TRBJ1-2; no clear D gene. The V end lost 0 bases, the J end lost 8 bases, and 16 bases lay between the germline ends. This CDR3 spans 15 amino acids. Germline-derived CDR1 and CDR2 are LNHDA and SQIVND (reference sequence). The CDR3 nucleotides read TGTGCCAGTAGTATAGATCGGGGTACCTACTCCGGCTACACCTTC. As protein: CASSIDRGTYSGYTF. The full variable domain, with the rest looked up from reference TRBV19 and TRBJ1-2, is DGGITQSPKYLFRKEGQNVTLSCEQNLNHDAMYWYRQDPGQGLRLIYYSQIVNDFQKGDIAEGYSVSREKKESFPLTVTSAQKNPTAFYLCASSIDRGTYSGYTFGSGTRLTVV.

The chain uses TRBV11-1 and TRBJ2-1, with TRBD1 matching over 8 bases. After removal of 5 bases from V and 10 bases from J, the junction contained 16 bases not matched to a gene. This CDR3 comprises 16 residues. The germline CDR1 and CDR2 sequences are SGHAT and FQDESV (reference sequence). The CDR3 spells CASSLQPGQGAGEQFF. The DNA for the CDR3 is TGTGCCAGCAGCCTCCAGCCGGGCCAGGGGGCTGGAGAGCAGTTCTTC.

CDR3: CASSLEGFTEAFF. The DNA of the CDR3 is TGTGCCAGCAGCTTAGAGGGGTTCACTGAAGCTTTCTTT. V is TRBV7-2 and J is TRBJ1-1, with a possible D match to TRBD1 (5 bases). The CDR3 is 13 residues long. CDR1 and CDR2 from the germline V gene are SGHTA and FQGNSA. V was pared by 1 base and J by 4 bases, with 7 bases between. Full variable domain (remainder filled in from reference TRBV7-2 and TRBJ1-1): GAGVSQSPSNKVTEKGKDVELRCDPISGHTALYWYRQSLGQGLEFLIYFQGNSAPDKSGLPSDRFSAERTGGSVSTLTIQRTQQEDSAVYLCASSLEGFTEAFFGQGTRLTVV.

The gene calls are TRBV5-1 and TRBJ2-7; TRBD1 matches at 7 bases. With 4 bases clipped from V and 6 bases from J, the junction kept 13 bases outside the gene matches. Germline CDR1 and CDR2: SGHRS and YFSETQ. CDR3 length: 15 residues. CDR3 nucleotides: TGCGCCAGCAGCCTCCGACAGGGCGTGCATAGCGAGCAGTACTTC. Protein sequence: CASSLRQGVHSEQYF.

The sample holds one count of this clone. The chain carries TRBV28 and TRBJ1-1; TRBD1 might be the D (6 bases). Trimming cost V 6 bases and J 4 bases, with 12 bases left between them. Germline CDR1 is MDHEN and CDR2 is SYDVKM. The CDR3 contains 13 residues. This CDR3 is CASRNRDRTEAFF. CDR3 DNA sequence: TGTGCCAGCAGAAACAGGGATCGCACTGAAGCTTTCTTT.

Only a few counts were recorded for this clone. The chain combines TRBV9 with TRBJ1-1, with TRBD1 as a possible D gene (5 bases). Between the trimmed V and J ends, which lost 2 bases and 4 bases, there was a span of 12 bases. Germline V gene data show CDR1 as SGDLS and CDR2 as YYNGEE. The CDR3 extends over 14 amino acids. CDR3 DNA: TGTGCCAGCAGCGTTGAAGGGGTGAGCACTGAAGCTTTCTTT. This sequence encodes CASSVEGVSTEAFF.

The V and J genes are TRBV7-3 and TRBJ2-2; weak D call: TRBD2 (5 bases). The germline V gene has CDR1 SGHTA and CDR2 FQGTGA. CDR3 length equals 13 residues. The V end was cut by 6 bases, the J end by 2 bases, with 7 bases between. This chain's CDR3 is CASRLDNTGELFF. The CDR3 DNA reads as TGTGCCAGCAGACTAGATAACACCGGGGAGCTGTTTTTT.

This clone was seen once. The chain couples TRBV4-1 to TRBJ1-2; 7 bases agree with TRBD1. The CDR3 sequence is 16 residues long. The V gene's germline CDR1 is MGHRA and CDR2 YSYEKL. Unmatched junction bases numbered 8, after V lost 0 bases and J lost 4 bases. The DNA for the CDR3 is TGCGCCAGCAGCCAAGATACAGGGGCCCTACTCTATGGCTACACCTTC. It is translated as CASSQDTGALLYGYTF.

This chain links TRBV29-1 with TRBJ2-5, with a weak D call TRBD2 (5 bases). V was shortened by 5 bases and J by 5 bases, with 9 bases between the two germline ends. From germline, CDR1 is SQVTM and CDR2 ANQGSEA. The CDR3 sequence is 11 residues long. CDR3 residues: CSVSQRETQYF. The CDR3 DNA is TGCAGCGTTTCTCAGCGGGAGACCCAGTACTTC. Supplemented by reference TRBV29-1 and TRBJ2-5, the full variable domain reads SAVISQKPSRDICQRGTSLTIQCQVDSQVTMMFWYRQQPGQSLTLIATANQGSEATYESGFVIDKFPISRPNLTFSTLTVSNMSPEDSSIYLCSVSQRETQYFGPGTRLLVL.

J is TRBJ1-3 and V is TRBV30, with TRBD1 identical over 7 bases. CDR1 GTSNPN and CDR2 SVGIG come from the germline V gene (reference sequence). Germline trimming cut 5 bases from V and 3 bases from J; bases unmatched to any gene: 4. The CDR3 runs to 13 residues. As DNA, the CDR3 is TGTGCCTGGGGAACAGGGGTTGGAAACACCATATATTTT. Protein product: CAWGTGVGNTIYF.

The rearrangement joins TRBV12-3 or TRBV12-4 to TRBJ1-1; D is unresolved. V lost 4 bases and J 10 bases, leaving 16 bases between the germline ends. This CDR3 comprises 13 residues. CDR3 loop: CASSSQWKEGAFF. The CDR3 coding sequence is TGTGCCAGCAGTTCGCAGTGGAAAGAGGGAGCTTTCTTT.

This chain uses TRBV6-5 with TRBJ1-5; D may be TRBD1 (6 bases). V lost 5 bases and J 13 bases, leaving 18 bases between the germline ends. The CDR3 length is 13 residues. Germline V gene data show CDR1 as MNHEY and CDR2 as SVGAGI. The CDR3 coding sequence is TGTGCCAGCAGTCGTAACGAGGGAGGGGGGCAGCATTTT. It yields the protein CASSRNEGGGQHF.

The chain links TRBV7-8 to TRBJ2-2; D is perhaps TRBD2 (5 bases). The germline CDR1 and CDR2 sequences are SGHVS and FQNEAQ. The CDR3 is 15 residues long. Trimming removed 5 bases at V and 0 bases at J, with 10 bases between. The CDR3 spells CASSPEGANTGELFF. The CDR3 DNA is TGTGCCAGCAGCCCCGAGGGCGCGAACACCGGGGAGCTGTTTTTT.

The chain recombines TRBV7-8 with TRBJ1-1; D remains unclear. The CDR3 totals 13 residues. The germline CDR1 and CDR2 sequences are SGHVS and FQNEAQ. V lost 5 bases and J 11 bases, leaving 18 bases between the germline ends. Written as DNA, the CDR3 is TGTGCCAGCAGCAGAAGGAACCCCGCGGATGCTTTCTTT. This gives the protein CASSRRNPADAFF. The full variable domain, with the rest looked up from reference TRBV7-8 and TRBJ1-1, is GAGVSQSPRYKVAKRGQDVALRCDPISGHVSLFWYQQALGQGPEFLTYFQNEAQLDKSGLPSDRFFAERPEGSVSTLKIQRTQQEDSAVYLCASSRRNPADAFFGQGTRLTVV.

The sample holds one count of this clone. The gene calls are TRBV4-3 and TRBJ2-7; D gene unclear. Germline V gives CDR1 LGHNA, CDR2 YSLEER. V was trimmed by 1 base and J by 2 bases, leaving 15 bases between them. This CDR3 has 16 amino acids. The CDR3 bases are TGCGCCAGCAGCCAAGTTGTATCAGGAACCCCCTACGAGCAGTACTTC. Translation gives CASSQVVSGTPYEQYF.

The rearrangement joins TRBV21-1 to TRBJ1-2; the table names TRBD1, a call not compared with the DNA. TRBV21-1 is a pseudogene locus. CDR3 length: 17 amino acids. CDR3 DNA: TGTGCCAGCAGCAATAGAGCCAGGGGGCACTCAAACTATGGCTACACCTTC. This encodes CASSNRARGHSNYGYTF.

The chain combines TRBV6-6 with TRBJ1-3; tentatively, D is TRBD1 (5 bases). The CDR3 runs 15 residues. Germline V lookup: CDR1 MNHNY, CDR2 SVGAGI (reference sequence). V shed 6 bases and J shed 0 bases, with 12 bases lying between them. The chain's CDR3 is CASSGTVPSGNTIYF. The CDR3 coding sequence is TGTGCCAGCAGCGGGACTGTACCCTCTGGAAACACCATATATTTT.

The table lists this clone with a count of one. The V call is TRBV6-4, the J call TRBJ2-1; 11 positions agree with TRBD2. V lost 6 bases and J lost 2; bases outside the gene matches: 6. Germline CDR1 is MRHNA and CDR2 is SNTAGT. This CDR3 contains 16 residues. The CDR3 protein is CASRLTSGGPYNEQFF. CDR3 in DNA: TGTGCCAGCAGACTCACTAGCGGGGGTCCCTACAATGAGCAGTTCTTC.

The genes are TRBV6-1 and TRBJ1-4; D is ambiguous. CDR3 size: 15 residues. Germline lookup yields CDR1 MNHNS and CDR2 SASEGT. V was clipped by 0 bases and J by 1 base, with 6 bases between them. CDR3 nucleotides: TGTGCCAGCAGTGAAGCTAGTAGAACTAATGAAAAACTGTTTTTT. Translation gives CASSEASRTNEKLFF.

This chain links TRBV13 with TRBJ1-2, with TRBD1 identical over 7 bases. The V and J ends lost 0 bases and 3 bases, in that order; junction bases with no gene match: 4. This CDR3 contains 15 residues. CDR1 and CDR2 (germline): PRHDT, FYEKMQ (reference sequence). Here the CDR3 reads CASSLGGGGYYGYTF. The CDR3 nucleotides read TGTGCCAGCAGCTTAGGCGGAGGGGGCTACTATGGCTACACCTTC.

The chain uses TRBV18 and TRBJ1-5; 7 nucleotides align to TRBD1. V lost 3 bases and J lost 5; bases outside the gene matches: 7. CDR3 length equals 15 residues. Per the germline V gene, CDR1 is KGHSH and CDR2 is LQKENI. CDR3: CASSPTRGRDQPQHF. The CDR3, as DNA: TGTGCCAGCTCACCTACGAGGGGGCGCGATCAGCCCCAGCATTTT.

The V and J genes are TRBV5-1 and TRBJ2-2; 12 nucleotides agree with TRBD2. The CDR3 covers 18 residues. Germline V gene data show CDR1 as SGHRS and CDR2 as YFSETQ. J lost 6 bases, V lost 4 bases, and 13 bases had no gene match. This CDR3 is CASSPLLAGGMDPGELFF. The CDR3 DNA follows: TGCGCCAGCAGCCCGCTTCTAGCGGGGGGGATGGACCCCGGGGAGCTGTTTTTT.